Following are 13 T cell receptor beta chains from one sample sequenced in a study of OX40 agonist ivuxolimab in advanced cancers. TCRdb's table, derived via immunoSEQ multiplex PCR, lists solely in-frame clones and lacks some. The repertoire holds fewer than 45,000 clones, with roughly 84% as singletons. The material was CD4+ or CD8+ T cells sorted from blood, obtained in a trial of the OX40 agonist ivuxolimab. The source is an adult with an advanced solid tumor such as melanoma, head and neck, liver or kidney cancer.

The chain combines TRBV14 with TRBJ2-5; no clear D. The germline CDR1 and CDR2 sequences are SGHDN and FVKESK. This CDR3 spans 15 amino acids. Trimming removed 4 bases at V and 1 base at J, with 13 bases between. The DNA for the CDR3 is TGTGCCAGCAGCCCTACCCGCGAGCTCCAAGAGACCCAGTACTTC. Translating it yields CASSPTRELQETQYF.

The chain is built from TRBV2 and TRBJ2-2, with TRBD2 matching 7 bases. The trim removed 9 bases at V and 0 bases at J, leaving 7 bases unmatched. CDR1 SNHLY and CDR2 FYNNEI come from the germline V gene. This CDR3 contains 15 residues. In DNA, the CDR3 is TGTGCCAGGGGGGGGACGGACTCGAACACCGGGGAGCTGTTTTTT. As protein: CARGGTDSNTGELFF. The entire variable domain, with the rest obtained from reference TRBV2 and TRBJ2-2, is as follows: EPEVTQTPSHQVTQMGQEVILRCVPISNHLYFYWYRQILGQKVEFLVSFYNNEISEKSEIFDDQFSVERPDGSNFTLKIRSTKLEDSAMYFCARGGTDSNTGELFFGEGSRLTVL.

This clone has just one count. The J gene is TRBJ2-1, the V gene TRBV11-2; weak D call: TRBD1 (5 bases). The CDR3 has 11 residues. From germline, CDR1 is SGHAT and CDR2 FQNNGV. Trimming cost V 9 bases and J 5 bases, with 8 bases left between them. The CDR3 region is CASGHNNEQFF. The DNA for the CDR3 is TGTGCCAGTGGACACAACAATGAGCAGTTCTTC.

J is TRBJ1-6 and V is TRBV6-1; the D is unclear. V was pared by 1 base and J by 11 bases, with 12 bases between. CDR3 size: 14 residues. Germline V gene sequence: CDR1 MNHNS, CDR2 SASEGT. The CDR3 DNA sequence: TGTGCCAGCAGTGAAGAAAGGGTTAAGGCACCCCTCCACTTT. Amino acid sequence: CASSEERVKAPLHF.

This chain joins TRBV11-1 and TRBJ2-5, with TRBD1 matching over 7 bases. Germline V CDR1 and CDR2: SGHAT, FQDESV (reference sequence). This CDR3 has 15 amino acids. Trimming took 1 base from V and 5 from J; bases not matched to a gene: 7. CDR3 in amino acids: CASSLGGGTFETQYF. For the CDR3, the DNA is TGTGCCAGCAGCTTAGGAGGGGGCACATTTGAGACCCAGTACTTC.

The rearrangement uses TRBV19 and TRBJ2-2, with 11 positions matching TRBD2. The CDR3 has 16 residues. Germline lookup yields CDR1 LNHDA and CDR2 SQIVND (reference sequence). The V gene end was trimmed by 6 bases and the J gene end by 6 bases; junction bases not matched to a gene: 9. CDR3 DNA: TGTGCCAGTAGGCTAGCGGGGGGCCCTACGGCCGGGGAGCTGTTTTTT. Amino acids: CASRLAGGPTAGELFF.

This clone was seen a handful of times. V and J are TRBV30 and TRBJ1-6, with 7 nucleotides matching TRBD1. Trimming at V came to 1 base and at J to 5 bases, leaving 8 bases not matched to a gene. The CDR3 contains 16 residues. CDR1 GTSNPN and CDR2 SVGIG come from the germline V gene (reference sequence). The CDR3: CAWSGKYRGNNSPLHF. Written as DNA, the CDR3 is TGTGCCTGGAGTGGAAAATACAGGGGAAATAATTCACCCCTCCACTTT.

The chain links TRBV2 to TRBJ1-5; D not certain. CDR1 is SNHLY, CDR2 FYNNEI, per germline. The CDR3 covers 15 residues. The V and J ends lost 2 bases and 0 bases respectively, with 8 bases between them. CDR3 sequence (DNA): TGTGCCAGCAGTGAAAGGTCCAGTAGCAATCAGCCCCAGCATTTT. This translates into CASSERSSSNQPQHF.

This chain joins TRBV6-5 and TRBJ1-5; D is unclear. CDR1 is MNHEY and CDR2 is SVGAGI in the germline V gene. This CDR3 has 15 residues. V dropped 5 bases and J dropped 2 bases, with 13 bases sitting between them. Here the CDR3 DNA reads TGTGCCAGCAGTCGGGATGCGGTCGGCAATCAGCCCCAGCATTTT. Protein product: CASSRDAVGNQPQHF.

V usage is TRBV5-6 and J usage is TRBJ2-3; D possibly corresponds to TRBD1 (5 bases). Germline lookup yields CDR1 SGHDT and CDR2 YYEEEE. The CDR3 is made up of 15 amino acids. Trimming took 2 bases from V and 1 from J, leaving 11 bases between them. The CDR3: CASSLKGYGTDTQYF. The CDR3 nucleotides read TGTGCCAGCAGCTTAAAGGGGTATGGCACAGATACGCAGTATTTT.

The V and J genes are TRBV18 and TRBJ1-1; 9 bases are a match to TRBD1. J lost 1 base, V lost 5 bases, and 5 bases had no gene match. This CDR3 spans 15 amino acids. Per germline, CDR1 KGHSH and CDR2 LQKENI. The CDR3 DNA reads as TGTGCCAGCTCAGGGGGGACAGGGAAGAACACTGAAGCTTTCTTT. Protein sequence: CASSGGTGKNTEAFF.

The chain joins TRBV10-3 to TRBJ1-3; the match to TRBD1 covers 8 bases. CDR1 and CDR2 from the germline V gene are ENHRY and SYGVKD. The CDR3 has 15 amino acids. V was clipped by 8 bases and J by 2 bases; unmatched bases: 8. CDR3 sequence reads: CAISADRAPGNTIYF. DNA for the CDR3: TGTGCCATCTCCGCGGACAGGGCCCCTGGAAACACCATATATTTT.

The chain uses TRBV5-6 and TRBJ2-7; no reliable D call. CDR3 size: 13 residues. Germline V gene data show CDR1 as SGHDT and CDR2 as YYEEEE. Trimming pared 0 bases from V and 5 bases from J, leaving 9 bases between. The CDR3 DNA follows: TGTGCCAGCAGCTTGGCAGTCCCCCACGAGCAGTACTTC. It translates to CASSLAVPHEQYF.